A single sample gave rise to the 6 T cell receptor beta chains below, sequenced in a study of shared clonotypes between healthy human individuals. TCRdb's copy holds only in-frame clones and misses some; the assay was immunoSEQ multiplex PCR. The sample records hundreds of thousands of clones, about nine tenths being singletons. The sequenced sample consisted of memory CD8+ T cells sorted from blood. Subset given: CD45RO+ cells pooled with CCR7-negative TemRA cells. These receptors were taken from a man younger than 35 in good health.

The V and J genes are TRBV19 and TRBJ2-3; D remains ambiguous. V dropped 3 bases and J dropped 10 bases, with 14 bases sitting between them. CDR1 LNHDA and CDR2 SQIVND come from the germline V gene (reference sequence). The CDR3 consists of 13 residues. This CDR3 reads CASSIGALHPQYF. As DNA, the CDR3 is TGTGCCAGTAGTATCGGAGCCCTTCATCCGCAGTATTTT.

The chain joins TRBV30 to TRBJ2-2; D not resolved. Trimming shortened V by 1 base and J by 6 bases, and 15 bases separated the two germline ends. This CDR3 comprises 15 residues. Germline assignment: CDR1 GTSNPN and CDR2 SVGIG (reference sequence). The CDR3 DNA reads as TGTGCCTGGAGTGGCAGGACCATAATCCCCGGGGAGCTGTTTTTT. Protein: CAWSGRTIIPGELFF.

J is TRBJ2-5 and V is TRBV27, with 14 bases identical to TRBD2. V shed 2 bases, J shed 4 bases, and the junction held 0 bases outside the gene matches. The CDR3 has 15 residues. Germline-derived CDR1 and CDR2 are MNHEY and SMNVEV (reference sequence). The DNA for the CDR3 is TGTGCCAGCAGTTTAGGACTAGCGGGGGGAGAGACCCAGTACTTC. Its protein is CASSLGLAGGETQYF.

This clone was seen ten or more times. Written as DNA, the CDR3 is TGTGCCAGCAGTGATTGGCTAGCGGGGCACCAAGAGACCCAGTACTTC. Its protein product is CASSDWLAGHQETQYF. This rearrangement joins TRBV28 to TRBJ2-5; 9 bases match TRBD2. The CDR3 has 16 amino acids. Trimming at V came to 5 bases and at J to 0 bases, leaving 7 bases not matched to a gene. Germline values: CDR1 MDHEN, CDR2 SYDVKM.

The table lists this clone with a count of one. The gene calls are TRBV19 and TRBJ1-2; no clear D gene. The CDR3 is made up of 13 amino acids. With 4 bases removed from V and 2 bases from J, the gap between germline ends came to 8 bases. Per germline, CDR1 LNHDA and CDR2 SQIVND (reference sequence). The chain's CDR3 is CASSTVGNYGYTF. The CDR3 coding sequence is TGTGCCAGTAGTACGGTGGGGAACTATGGCTACACCTTC.

The chain couples TRBV7-9 to TRBJ2-5; 12 bases are shared with TRBD2. There are 19 residues in the CDR3. With 1 base clipped from V and 4 bases from J, the junction kept 13 bases outside the gene matches. Germline loops: CDR1 SEHNR, CDR2 FQNEAQ (reference sequence). In DNA form, the CDR3 reads TGTGCCAGCAGCTTAGTGATGATTGGACTAGCGGGAAACGGAGAGACCCAGTACTTC. It yields the protein CASSLVMIGLAGNGETQYF.